Presented here are 17 T cell receptor beta chains from one specimen sequenced in a study of blood T cell repertoires in COVID-19. Only in-frame clones appear in the TCRdb table, and some are missing; sequencing was by immunoSEQ multiplex PCR. This table holds approximately 26,000 clones, approximately 92% found once. Sequenced: peripheral blood. These receptor sequences come from a human donor in a cohort sampled during active COVID-19.

J is TRBJ2-2 and V is TRBV2, with a weak D call TRBD1 (6 bases). This CDR3 has 16 residues. V was clipped by 7 bases and J by 4 bases, with 19 bases between them. Germline V gene sequence: CDR1 SNHLY, CDR2 FYNNEI. The CDR3 sequence is CASKSPTGIGTGELFF. In nucleotides, the CDR3 is TGTGCCAGCAAATCACCGACAGGTATTGGCACCGGGGAGCTGTTTTTT.

V gene TRBV2 combines with J gene TRBJ1-1, with D unresolved. The CDR3 length is 13 residues. V gave up 5 bases and J gave up 1 base, with 8 bases separating them. Germline assignment: CDR1 SNHLY and CDR2 FYNNEI. DNA of the CDR3: TGTGCCAGCAGTCAACAGAGGAACACTGAAGCTTTCTTT. As protein: CASSQQRNTEAFF.

The gene calls are TRBV3-1 (or the pseudogene TRBV3-2) and TRBJ1-3; the D gene is possibly TRBD1 (5 bases). With 4 bases removed from V and 0 bases from J, the gap between germline ends came to 13 bases. The germline V gene encodes CDR1 LGHDT and CDR2 YNNKEL (reference sequence). The CDR3 has 16 residues. The CDR3 spells CASSRPGGSSGNTIYF. The CDR3 DNA reads TGTGCCAGCAGCCGACCGGGGGGGAGCTCTGGAAACACCATATATTTT.

The chain joins TRBV3-1 (or the pseudogene TRBV3-2) to TRBJ2-5, with D possibly TRBD2 on 6 matching bases. CDR3 size: 16 residues. Deletions cut 0 bases from V and 5 bases from J, with 16 bases between. Germline loops: CDR1 LGHDT, CDR2 YNNKEL (reference sequence). The chain's CDR3 is CASSQERPAGGETQYF. DNA of the CDR3: TGTGCCAGCAGCCAAGAGCGCCCTGCCGGGGGTGAGACCCAGTACTTC.

This rearrangement joins TRBV13 to TRBJ2-7, with TRBD2 identical over 7 bases. V dropped 2 bases and J dropped 4; count of bases not matched to a gene: 11. The CDR3 has 16 residues. In germline, CDR1 is PRHDT, CDR2 FYEKMQ (reference sequence). The CDR3 spells CASSLKVSGVGYEQYF. The CDR3 DNA reads TGTGCCAGCAGCTTAAAGGTCAGCGGGGTTGGGTACGAGCAGTACTTC.

The chain uses TRBV3-1 (or the pseudogene TRBV3-2) and TRBJ1-1; D is possibly TRBD1 (5 bases). Germline CDR1 is LGHDT and CDR2 is YNNKEL (reference sequence). V lost 4 bases and J lost 0, with 9 bases in between. The CDR3 loop spans 14 amino acids. The CDR3 DNA sequence: TGTGCCAGCAGCCTCGGGGGTCTGAACACTGAAGCTTTCTTT. Protein: CASSLGGLNTEAFF.

The V gene is TRBV2, the J gene TRBJ1-2; D unclear. Trimming removed 2 bases from V and 4 bases from J, with 8 bases in between. CDR1 is SNHLY, CDR2 FYNNEI, per germline. This CDR3 is built from 13 residues. The CDR3, as DNA: TGTGCCAGCAGTGAAAAACCGCGCTATGGCTACACCTTC. It yields the protein CASSEKPRYGYTF.

V is TRBV6-1 and J is TRBJ2-5, with 7 bases identical to TRBD2. Germline CDR1 reads MNHNS; CDR2 reads SASEGT. This CDR3 spans 14 amino acids. V lost 2 bases and J lost 7; bases outside the gene matches: 7. The CDR3 region has the DNA TGTGCCAGCAGTGAACGAACGGGGGGAGGGACCCAGTACTTC. This gives the protein CASSERTGGGTQYF.

The chain has TRBV5-4 and TRBJ2-7, with a possible D match to TRBD2 (5 bases). Trimming cost V 4 bases and J 4 bases, with 12 bases left between them. CDR1 is SGHNT and CDR2 is YYREEE in the germline V gene (reference sequence). This CDR3 has 13 amino acids. For the CDR3, the DNA is TGTGCCAGCAGCCCTGACCCGGGGTACGAGCAGTACTTC. It encodes CASSPDPGYEQYF.

This clone was counted only a few times. CDR3 residues: CASSFTGDTEAFF. Written as DNA, the CDR3 is TGCGCCAGCAGCTTCACAGGTGACACTGAAGCTTTCTTT. The chain recombines TRBV5-1 with TRBJ1-1; perhaps TRBD1 as D (5 bases). The CDR3 runs to 13 residues. Germline V gives CDR1 SGHRS, CDR2 YFSETQ. The V end was cut by 2 bases, the J end by 3 bases, with 8 bases between.

The rearrangement links TRBV6-4 to TRBJ2-1; 15 bases line up with TRBD2. This CDR3 is 17 amino acids long. Trimming cost V 4 bases and J 4 bases; bases outside gene matches: 5. The V gene's germline CDR1 is MRHNA and CDR2 SNTAGT. The CDR3 DNA sequence: TGTGCCAGCAGTGCCAGGACTAGCGGGAGGGTTTACAATGAGCAGTTCTTC. Amino acids: CASSARTSGRVYNEQFF.

This rearrangement joins TRBV2 to TRBJ2-1; 7 bases line up with TRBD2. The V gene's germline CDR1 is SNHLY and CDR2 FYNNEI. V was clipped by 7 bases and J by 2 bases; unmatched bases: 8. The CDR3 length is 15 residues. The CDR3 DNA follows: TGTGCCAGCAAAATGGGGGGAGGGCCCTACAATGAGCAGTTCTTC. Translation gives CASKMGGGPYNEQFF.

The chain carries TRBV5-6 and TRBJ2-1, with 7 bases matching TRBD1. The CDR3 consists of 15 residues. Germline loops: CDR1 SGHDT, CDR2 YYEEEE. With 3 bases clipped from V and 1 base from J, the junction kept 4 bases outside the gene matches. The CDR3 loop is CASSSTGWSYNEQFF. CDR3 coding DNA: TGTGCCAGCAGCTCGACAGGGTGGTCCTACAATGAGCAGTTCTTC.

The genes are TRBV28 and TRBJ2-5; a possible D gene is TRBD2 (6 bases). This CDR3 spans 15 amino acids. Germline V gives CDR1 MDHEN, CDR2 SYDVKM. V was clipped by 2 bases and J by 2 bases, with 12 bases between them. This CDR3 is CASSLGSGSQETQYF. The CDR3 nucleotides read TGTGCCAGCAGTTTAGGGAGCGGGTCTCAAGAGACCCAGTACTTC.

In this sample, this clone turned up a few times. The chain recombines TRBV14 with TRBJ2-7, with 10 bases aligning to TRBD1. The CDR3 loop spans 15 amino acids. Trimming took 0 bases from V and 3 from J; bases not matched to a gene: 2. The germline V gene has CDR1 SGHDN and CDR2 FVKESK. The CDR3 spells CASSQEDRGYYEQYF. CDR3 sequence (DNA): TGTGCCAGCAGCCAAGAGGACAGGGGGTACTACGAGCAGTACTTC.

The rearrangement joins TRBV5-6 to TRBJ1-6; D possibly corresponds to TRBD1 (6 bases). Germline lookup yields CDR1 SGHDT and CDR2 YYEEEE. The V end lost 4 bases, the J end lost 7 bases, and 12 bases lay between the germline ends. This CDR3 region has 14 residues. In nucleotides, the CDR3 is TGTGCCAGCAGCCACCGGGACACCAATTCACCCCTCCACTTT. It codes for CASSHRDTNSPLHF.

The chain uses TRBV7-2 and TRBJ1-2; tentatively, D is TRBD1 (5 bases). CDR3 length equals 18 residues. Germline values: CDR1 SGHTA, CDR2 FQGNSA. V was clipped by 1 base and J by 4 bases, with 22 bases between them. Here the CDR3 reads CASSLERGRDHFGYGYTF. DNA for the CDR3: TGTGCCAGCAGCTTAGAAAGGGGCAGGGATCATTTCGGCTATGGCTACACCTTC.